This T cell receptor beta chain was documented in a study of PD-L1 blockade in urothelial cancer. Study context: Analyses used blood from 3 weeks (second dose) and 6 weeks after treatment start. Counts from blood samples showed a median of roughly 150,000 T cells. General observations from the study: Tumor-associated clones in blood expanded more at 3 weeks in durable-benefit patients.

Documented time point: peripheral blood 6 weeks after treatment start. For this clone: The target antigen is unknown.

CDR3 length equals 13 residues. Deletions cut 4 bases from V and 1 base from J, with 7 bases between. Germline V gives CDR1 SGHTA, CDR2 FQGTGA. The templates were synthetic TCR analogs, and they were spiked into each PCR. Measured with immunoSEQ multiplex PCR; TCRdb has only the in-frame clones, and not every one. The table shows about 120,000 clones, with around 89% occurring only once. The receptor was derived from a man between 60 and 75 years old with urothelial cancer. Sequencing used PBMCs, obtained around atezolizumab (anti-PD-L1) treatment. The rearrangement joins TRBV7-3 to TRBJ1-1, with a weak D call TRBD1 (6 bases). This CDR3 is CASSSTGNTEAFF. In DNA form, the CDR3 reads TGTGCCAGCAGCTCGACAGGGAACACTGAAGCTTTCTTT. The full variable domain, rest sourced from reference TRBV7-3 and TRBJ1-1, is GAGVSQTPSNKVTEKGKYVELRCDPISGHTALYWYRQSLGQGPEFLIYFQGTGAADDSGLPNDRFFAVRPEGSVSTLKIQRTERGDSAVYLCASSSTGNTEAFFGQGTRLTVV.